This T cell receptor beta chain was found in a study of cytomegalovirus exposure and HLA in healthy donors. Whole-study results and caveats: A later analysis linked a missense variant in DCLRE1C to the trimming of TCR beta V and J genes.

Germline-derived CDR1 and CDR2 are SGDLS and YYNGEE. V was cut by 3 bases and J by 4 bases, with 8 bases left in between. CDR3 length equals 13 residues. This clone was seen a few times. Its antigen is unknown. Both 60 Vbeta primers and 13 Jbeta primers went into the PCR. Only in-frame clones appear in the TCRdb table, and some are missing; sequencing was by immunoSEQ multiplex PCR. Here the sample spans around 140,000 clones, 80% to 85% being singletons. Sequencing was done on a sample of PBMCs. The receptor comes from a woman in her 50s in good health and CMV-seropositive. The chain uses TRBV9 and TRBJ1-3, with D perhaps matching TRBD1 (5 bases). CDR3 sequence: CASSAYRGNTIYF. In DNA form, the CDR3 reads TGTGCCAGCAGCGCCTACAGGGGAAACACCATATATTTT.